This TCR beta chain was captured by sequencing in a study of Ad26.COV2.S vaccination and SARS-CoV-2 variants. The study, taken as a whole, reports: Higher spike-specific TCR breadth was found in vaccine recipients than in placebo recipients.

Measured with immunoSEQ multiplex PCR; TCRdb has only the in-frame clones, and not every one. Of 180,000 or so clones detected, approximately 88% appear once; the ten largest clones hold 5% to 6.5%. The CDR3 has 13 residues. Per the germline V gene, CDR1 is MNHEY and CDR2 is SMNVEV (reference sequence). V was cut by 3 bases and J by 5 bases, with 9 bases left in between. A note on this clone: The antigen is undetermined.

This receptor was taken from a human donor who had recovered from COVID-19. This specimen consisted of peripheral blood, obtained after recovery from COVID-19. The rearrangement links TRBV27 to TRBJ2-3; tentatively, D is TRBD2 (6 bases). CDR3 region: CASSFYGGDTQYF. In DNA, the CDR3 is TGTGCCAGCAGTTTCTACGGGGGAGATACGCAGTATTTT.